This TCR beta chain was obtained from a study of blood T cells in healthy people across ages. Overall study: Researchers report that template switching captured about one barcoded beta molecule per two T cells. The study, taken as a whole, reports: When one million T cells were used, diversity estimates were thought to be underestimates. Long-lived donors exceeded aged donors in naive CD4+ cells and diversity.

Next came a second PCR, run for about 7 to 12 cycles, which used a sample-barcoded 5' primer along with a J-beta primer mix. A 12-random-nucleotide template-switch adaptor tagged each cDNA molecule. TCRdb redid the calling of the 5' RACE reads with MiXCR, one entry per CDR3 protein. This sample carries some 1,800,000 distinct CDR3 sequences, around 42% of them seen once, and the ten largest clones take approximately 22%. This CDR3 region has 16 residues. Trimming removed 2 bases at V and 2 bases at J, with 16 bases between. Germline CDR1 MNHEY, CDR2 SVGAGI. This clonotype was seen more than once but under ten times. Antigen: not known.

This receptor was obtained from a human donor in good health. This chain joins TRBV6-5 and TRBJ2-7; maybe TRBD2 (5 bases). Sequenced input: blood. The CDR3 here is CASSYVDLPGPYEQYF. For the CDR3, the DNA is TGTGCCAGCAGTTACGTGGACTTACCTGGACCCTACGAGCAGTACTTC.